Listed here are 6 T cell receptor beta chains from one sample, sequenced in a study of cytomegalovirus exposure and HLA in healthy donors. Vbeta (60) and Jbeta (13) primers were used in the PCR. TCRdb's table, derived via immunoSEQ multiplex PCR, lists solely in-frame clones and lacks some. In the table there are under 250,000 clones, approximately 88% of which are singletons. The specimen sequenced was PBMCs. The receptors shown here come from a boy younger than 10 in good health and CMV-seronegative.

V usage is TRBV7-8 and J usage is TRBJ2-1; 8 bases agree with TRBD1. The CDR3 runs 15 residues. The V segment lost 5 bases and the J segment 4 bases; nucleotides outside the gene matches: 7. Germline lookup yields CDR1 SGHVS and CDR2 FQNEAQ. CDR3 sequence (DNA): TGTGCCAGCAGCCCCGGACAGGGCCAATACAATGAGCAGTTCTTC. Amino acid sequence: CASSPGQGQYNEQFF. The variable domain in full, with the rest retrieved from reference TRBV7-8 and TRBJ2-1, is GAGVSQSPRYKVAKRGQDVALRCDPISGHVSLFWYQQALGQGPEFLTYFQNEAQLDKSGLPSDRFFAERPEGSVSTLKIQRTQQEDSAVYLCASSPGQGQYNEQFFGPGTRLTVL.

The chain combines TRBV7-2 with TRBJ2-5; TRBD2 might be the D (6 bases). This CDR3 region has 14 residues. The V gene's germline CDR1 is SGHTA and CDR2 FQGNSA. Trimming shortened V by 0 bases and J by 4 bases, and 9 bases separated the two germline ends. CDR3 in amino acids: CASSLARGTETQYF. The CDR3 nucleotides read TGTGCCAGCAGCTTAGCCCGGGGGACAGAGACCCAGTACTTC. Supplemented by reference TRBV7-2 and TRBJ2-5, the full variable domain reads GAGVSQSPSNKVTEKGKDVELRCDPISGHTALYWYRQSLGQGLEFLIYFQGNSAPDKSGLPSDRFSAERTGGSVSTLTIQRTQQEDSAVYLCASSLARGTETQYFGPGTRLLVL.

This chain joins TRBV2 and TRBJ2-5; 8 bases agree with TRBD1. The J call is doubtful: the DNA matches TRBJ2-7 better. There are 13 residues in the CDR3. Germline CDR1 is SNHLY and CDR2 is FYNNEI. The chain's CDR3 is CASQGAFSYEQYF. As DNA, the CDR3 is TGTGCCAGCCAGGGGGCTTTTTCCTACGAGCAGTACTTC.

The V call is TRBV6-4, the J call TRBJ1-6; D unresolved. The ends were cut back, 3 bases at V and 5 bases at J, with 11 bases in the middle. The CDR3 has 15 residues. CDR1 and CDR2 (germline): MRHNA, SNTAGT. DNA for the CDR3: TGTGCCAGCAGTGAGGGGTTCGGGGATAATTCACCCCTCCACTTT. The encoded protein is CASSEGFGDNSPLHF.

This clone was seen a few times. The chain employs TRBV27 and TRBJ1-2; no reliable D call. There are 13 residues in the CDR3. Germline lookup yields CDR1 MNHEY and CDR2 SMNVEV (reference sequence). Trimming took 6 bases from V and 4 from J, leaving 12 bases between them. DNA of the CDR3: TGTGCCAGCAGCCTCGGTCCTGGCTATGGCTACACCTTC. Translating it yields CASSLGPGYGYTF.

This rearrangement joins TRBV29-1 to TRBJ1-1; 9 positions match TRBD1. J lost 4 bases, V lost 6 bases, and 6 bases had no gene match. Germline CDR1 reads SQVTM; CDR2 reads ANQGSEA. The CDR3 has 13 residues. Here the CDR3 DNA reads TGCAGCGTGGACAGGGGACCGAGCACTGAAGCTTTCTTT. The encoded protein is CSVDRGPSTEAFF.